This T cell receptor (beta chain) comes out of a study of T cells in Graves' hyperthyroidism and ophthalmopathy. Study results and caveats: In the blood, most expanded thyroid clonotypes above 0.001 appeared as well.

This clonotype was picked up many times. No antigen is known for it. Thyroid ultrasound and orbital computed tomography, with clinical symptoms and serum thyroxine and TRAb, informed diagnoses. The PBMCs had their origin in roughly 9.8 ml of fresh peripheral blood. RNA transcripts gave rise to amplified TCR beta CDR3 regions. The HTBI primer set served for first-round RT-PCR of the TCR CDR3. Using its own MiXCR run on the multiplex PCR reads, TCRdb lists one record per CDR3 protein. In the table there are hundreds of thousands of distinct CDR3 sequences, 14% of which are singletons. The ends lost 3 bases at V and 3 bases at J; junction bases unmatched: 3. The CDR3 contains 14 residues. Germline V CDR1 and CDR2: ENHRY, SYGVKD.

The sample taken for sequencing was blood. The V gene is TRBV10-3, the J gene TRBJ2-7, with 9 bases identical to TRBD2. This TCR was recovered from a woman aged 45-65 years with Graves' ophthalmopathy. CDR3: CAISDVAGDYEQYF. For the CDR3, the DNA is TGTGCCATCAGTGATGTAGCGGGAGACTACGAGCAGTACTTC.